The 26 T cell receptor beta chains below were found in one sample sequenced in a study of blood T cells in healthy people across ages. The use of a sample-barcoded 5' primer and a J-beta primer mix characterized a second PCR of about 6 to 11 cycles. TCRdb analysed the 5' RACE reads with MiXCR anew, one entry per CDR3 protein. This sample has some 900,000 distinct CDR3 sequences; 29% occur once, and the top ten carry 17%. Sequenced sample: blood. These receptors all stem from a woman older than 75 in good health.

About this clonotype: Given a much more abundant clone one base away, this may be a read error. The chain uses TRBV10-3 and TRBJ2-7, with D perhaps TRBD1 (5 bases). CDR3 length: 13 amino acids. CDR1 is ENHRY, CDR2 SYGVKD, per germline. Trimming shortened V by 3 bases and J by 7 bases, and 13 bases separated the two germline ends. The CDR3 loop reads CAISDKSDNEQYF. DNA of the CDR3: TGTGCCATCAGTGATAAATCGGACAATGAGCAGTACTTC.

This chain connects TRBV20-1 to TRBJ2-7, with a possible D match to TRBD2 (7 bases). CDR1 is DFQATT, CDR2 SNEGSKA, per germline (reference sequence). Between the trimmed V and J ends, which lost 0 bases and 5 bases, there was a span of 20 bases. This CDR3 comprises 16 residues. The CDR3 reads CSARDGARGGRDEQYF. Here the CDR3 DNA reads TGCAGTGCTAGAGATGGGGCAAGGGGGGGAAGGGACGAGCAGTACTTC.

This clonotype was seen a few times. CDR3 loop: CASSYLTASGELFF. In DNA, the CDR3 is TGTGCCAGCAGTTATCTGACGGCCTCCGGGGAGCTGTTTTTT. The rearrangement links TRBV6-2 or TRBV6-3 to TRBJ2-2; D unclear. Deletions cut 3 bases from V and 6 bases from J, with 11 bases between. This CDR3 region has 14 residues. Germline V CDR1 and CDR2: MNHEY, SVGEGT.

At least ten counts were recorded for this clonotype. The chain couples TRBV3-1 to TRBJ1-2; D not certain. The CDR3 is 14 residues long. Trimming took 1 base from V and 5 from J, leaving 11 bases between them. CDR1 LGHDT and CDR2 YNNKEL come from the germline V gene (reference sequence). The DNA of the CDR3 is TGTGCCAGCAGCCAAGGGACGGGGAGTTATGGCTACACCTTC. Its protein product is CASSQGTGSYGYTF.

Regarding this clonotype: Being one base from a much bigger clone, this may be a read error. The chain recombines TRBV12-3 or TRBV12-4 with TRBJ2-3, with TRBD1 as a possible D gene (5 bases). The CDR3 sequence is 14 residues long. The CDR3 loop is CASTQGLSTDTEYF. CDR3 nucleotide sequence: TGTGCCAGCACCCAGGGCCTATCCACAGATACGGAGTATTTT.

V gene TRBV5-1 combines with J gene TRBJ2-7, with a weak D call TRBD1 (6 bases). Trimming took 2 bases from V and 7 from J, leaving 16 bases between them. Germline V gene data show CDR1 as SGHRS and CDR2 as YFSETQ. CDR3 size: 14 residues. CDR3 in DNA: TGCGCCAGCAGCTTCGGACAGAGTTACAATGAGCAGTACTTC. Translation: CASSFGQSYNEQYF.

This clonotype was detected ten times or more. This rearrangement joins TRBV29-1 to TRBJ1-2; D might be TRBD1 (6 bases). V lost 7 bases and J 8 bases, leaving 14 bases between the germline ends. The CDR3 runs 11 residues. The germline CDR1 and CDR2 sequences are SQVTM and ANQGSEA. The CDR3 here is CSAGTLEGYTF. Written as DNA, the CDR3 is TGCAGCGCCGGGACATTAGAGGGCTACACCTTC. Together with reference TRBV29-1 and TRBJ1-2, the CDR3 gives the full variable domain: SAVISQKPSRDICQRGTSLTIQCQVDSQVTMMFWYRQQPGQSLTLIATANQGSEATYESGFVIDKFPISRPNLTFSTLTVSNMSPEDSSIYLCSAGTLEGYTFGSGTRLTVV.

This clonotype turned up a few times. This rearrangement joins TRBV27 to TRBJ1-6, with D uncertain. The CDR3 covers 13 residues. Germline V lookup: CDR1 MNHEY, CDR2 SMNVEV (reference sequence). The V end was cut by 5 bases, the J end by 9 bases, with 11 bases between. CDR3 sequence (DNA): TGTGCCAGCAGTCCTAAAATGGGTTCACCCCTCCACTTT. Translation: CASSPKMGSPLHF.

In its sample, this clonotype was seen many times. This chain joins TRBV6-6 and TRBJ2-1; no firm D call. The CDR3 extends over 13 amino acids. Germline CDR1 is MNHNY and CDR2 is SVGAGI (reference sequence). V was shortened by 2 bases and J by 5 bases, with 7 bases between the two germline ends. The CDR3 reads CASSYNRNNEQFF. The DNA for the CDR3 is TGTGCCAGCAGTTACAACCGAAACAATGAGCAGTTCTTC.

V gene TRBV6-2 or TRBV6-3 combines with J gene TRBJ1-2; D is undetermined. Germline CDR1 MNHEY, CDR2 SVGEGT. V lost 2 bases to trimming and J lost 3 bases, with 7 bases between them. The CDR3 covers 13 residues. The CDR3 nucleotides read TGTGCCAGCAGTTACCTGGACGACTATGGCTACACCTTC. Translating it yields CASSYLDDYGYTF.

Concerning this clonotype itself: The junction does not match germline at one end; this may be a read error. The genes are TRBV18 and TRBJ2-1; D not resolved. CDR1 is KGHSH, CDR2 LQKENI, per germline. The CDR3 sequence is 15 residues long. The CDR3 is CASPPRSSSYNEQFF. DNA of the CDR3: TGTGCCAGCCCACCTAGGTCGAGCTCCTACAATGAGCAGTTCTTC.

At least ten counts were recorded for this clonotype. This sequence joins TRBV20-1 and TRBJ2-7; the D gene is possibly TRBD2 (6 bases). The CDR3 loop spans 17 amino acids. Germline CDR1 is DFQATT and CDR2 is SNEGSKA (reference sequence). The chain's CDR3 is CRVLGSALKSGLYEQYF. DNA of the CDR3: TGCAGAGTGCTAGGTTCTGCTCTCAAGAGCGGGCTCTACGAGCAGTACTTC.

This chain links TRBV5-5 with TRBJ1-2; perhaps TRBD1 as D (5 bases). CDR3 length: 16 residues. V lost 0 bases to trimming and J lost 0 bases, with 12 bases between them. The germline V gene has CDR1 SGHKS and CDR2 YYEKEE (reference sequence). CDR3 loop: CASSLDVGQTNYGYTF. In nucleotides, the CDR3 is TGTGCCAGCAGCTTGGACGTGGGGCAGACTAACTATGGCTACACCTTC.

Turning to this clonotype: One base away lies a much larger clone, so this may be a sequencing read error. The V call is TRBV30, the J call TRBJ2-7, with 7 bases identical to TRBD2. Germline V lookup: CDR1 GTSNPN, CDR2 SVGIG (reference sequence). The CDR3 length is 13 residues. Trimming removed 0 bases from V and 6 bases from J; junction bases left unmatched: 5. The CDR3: CAWSVRRESEQYF. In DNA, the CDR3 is TGTGCCTGGAGTGTAAGGCGGGAGTCCGAGCAGTACTTC. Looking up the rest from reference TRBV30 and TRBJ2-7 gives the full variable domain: SQTIHQWPATLVQPVGSPLSLECTVEGTSNPNLYWYRQAAGRGLQLLFYSVGIGQISSEVPQNLSASRPQDRQFILSSKKLLLSDSGFYLCAWSVRRESEQYFGPGTRLTVT.

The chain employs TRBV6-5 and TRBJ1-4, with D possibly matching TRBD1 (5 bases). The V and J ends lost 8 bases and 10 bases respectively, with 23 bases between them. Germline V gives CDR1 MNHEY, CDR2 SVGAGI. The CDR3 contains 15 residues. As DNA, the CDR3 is TGTGCCAGCGGGCAAACGGGACCAACTCATGGAAAACTGTTTTTT. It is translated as CASGQTGPTHGKLFF.

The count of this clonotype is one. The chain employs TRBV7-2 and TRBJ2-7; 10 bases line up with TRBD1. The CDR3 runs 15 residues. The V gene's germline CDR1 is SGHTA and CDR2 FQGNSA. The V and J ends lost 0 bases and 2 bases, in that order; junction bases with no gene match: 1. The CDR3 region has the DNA TGTGCCAGCAGCTTAGCGGACAGGGGGGCCTACGAGCAGTACTTC. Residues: CASSLADRGAYEQYF.

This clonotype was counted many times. CDR3 DNA sequence: TGTGCCAGCAGCTTAGGTTCCCAGGCAACTAATGAAAAACTGTTTTTT. It specifies CASSLGSQATNEKLFF. The chain couples TRBV7-2 to TRBJ1-4; D remains unclear. V gave up 1 base and J gave up 0 bases, with 9 bases separating them. Germline loops: CDR1 SGHTA, CDR2 FQGNSA. This CDR3 is 16 amino acids long. The whole variable domain, filled in from reference TRBV7-2 and TRBJ1-4, reads GAGVSQSPSNKVTEKGKDVELRCDPISGHTALYWYRQSLGQGLEFLIYFQGNSAPDKSGLPSDRFSAERTGGSVSTLTIQRTQQEDSAVYLCASSLGSQATNEKLFFGSGTQLSVL.

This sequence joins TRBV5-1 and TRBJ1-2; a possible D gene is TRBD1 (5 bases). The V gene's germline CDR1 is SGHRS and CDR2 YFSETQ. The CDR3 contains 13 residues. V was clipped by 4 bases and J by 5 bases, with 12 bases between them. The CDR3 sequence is CASSMDTRYGYTF. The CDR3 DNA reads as TGCGCCAGCAGCATGGACACCCGTTATGGCTACACCTTC.

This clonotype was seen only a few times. The CDR3 DNA reads TGTGCCAGCAGCCCCCAGGGGTTGGCCGGGGAGCTGTTTTTT. Protein sequence: CASSPQGLAGELFF. The chain carries TRBV5-5 and TRBJ2-2; tentative D call: TRBD1 (6 bases). There are 14 residues in the CDR3. V lost 4 bases and J lost 6, with 13 bases in between. Per germline, CDR1 SGHKS and CDR2 YYEKEE (reference sequence). Using reference TRBV5-5 and TRBJ2-2 for the parts outside the CDR3, the full variable domain is DAGVTQSPTHLIKTRGQQVTLRCSPISGHKSVSWYQQVLGQGPQFIFQYYEKEERGRGNFPDRFSARQFPNYSSELNVNALLLGDSALYLCASSPQGLAGELFFGEGSRLTVL.

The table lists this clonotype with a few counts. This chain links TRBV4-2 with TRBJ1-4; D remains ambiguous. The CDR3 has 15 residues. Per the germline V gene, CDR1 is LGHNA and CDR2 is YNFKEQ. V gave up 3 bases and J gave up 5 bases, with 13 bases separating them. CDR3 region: CASSQTGFVNEKLFF. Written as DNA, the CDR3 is TGTGCCAGCAGCCAGACCGGTTTTGTAAATGAAAAACTGTTTTTT.

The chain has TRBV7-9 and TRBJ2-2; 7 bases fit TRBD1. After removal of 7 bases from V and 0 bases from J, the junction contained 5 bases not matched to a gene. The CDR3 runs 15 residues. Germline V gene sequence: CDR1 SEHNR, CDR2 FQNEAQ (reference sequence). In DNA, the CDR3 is TGTGCCAGCACCCTAGGGACAGCGAACACCGGGGAGCTGTTTTTT. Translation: CASTLGTANTGELFF.

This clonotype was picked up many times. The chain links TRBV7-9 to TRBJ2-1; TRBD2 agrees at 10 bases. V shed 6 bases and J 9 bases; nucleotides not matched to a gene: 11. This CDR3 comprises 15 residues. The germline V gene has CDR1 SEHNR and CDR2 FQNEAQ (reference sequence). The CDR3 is CASRKGLAGALEQFF. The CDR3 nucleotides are TGTGCCAGCAGAAAAGGCCTAGCGGGGGCACTTGAGCAGTTCTTC. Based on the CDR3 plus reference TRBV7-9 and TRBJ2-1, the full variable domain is DTGVSQNPRHKITKRGQNVTFRCDPISEHNRLYWYRQTLGQGPEFLTYFQNEAQLEKSRLLSDRFSAERPKGSFSTLEIQRTEQGDSAMYLCASRKGLAGALEQFFGPGTRLTVL.

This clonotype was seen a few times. CDR3 amino acids: CASSNKAGELFF. In DNA, the CDR3 is TGTGCCAGCAGCAACAAGGCCGGGGAGCTGTTTTTT. The genes are TRBV7-2 and TRBJ2-2; D not resolved. V lost 5 bases, J lost 6 bases, and 7 bases lay in between. The CDR3 loop spans 12 amino acids. Germline V gives CDR1 SGHTA, CDR2 FQGNSA.

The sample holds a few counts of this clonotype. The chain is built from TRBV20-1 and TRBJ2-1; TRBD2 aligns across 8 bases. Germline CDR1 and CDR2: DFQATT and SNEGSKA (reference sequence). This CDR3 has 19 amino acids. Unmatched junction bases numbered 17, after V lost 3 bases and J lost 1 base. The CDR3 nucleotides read TGCAGTGCTAGGCGCCTGGGGCGGGGGGCCACCAGATCCTACAATGAGCAGTTCTTC. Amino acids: CSARRLGRGATRSYNEQFF.

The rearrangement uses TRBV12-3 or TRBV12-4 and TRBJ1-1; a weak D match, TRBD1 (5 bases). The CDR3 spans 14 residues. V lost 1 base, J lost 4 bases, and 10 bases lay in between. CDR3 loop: CASSLEGQGTEAFF. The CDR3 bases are TGTGCCAGCAGTTTAGAGGGGCAGGGCACTGAAGCTTTCTTT.

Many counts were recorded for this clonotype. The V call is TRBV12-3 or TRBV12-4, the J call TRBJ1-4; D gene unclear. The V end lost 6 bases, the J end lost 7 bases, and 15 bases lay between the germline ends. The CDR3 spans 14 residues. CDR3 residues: CASRPTWEGEKLFF. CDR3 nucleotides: TGTGCCAGCAGACCCACATGGGAGGGTGAAAAACTGTTTTTT.